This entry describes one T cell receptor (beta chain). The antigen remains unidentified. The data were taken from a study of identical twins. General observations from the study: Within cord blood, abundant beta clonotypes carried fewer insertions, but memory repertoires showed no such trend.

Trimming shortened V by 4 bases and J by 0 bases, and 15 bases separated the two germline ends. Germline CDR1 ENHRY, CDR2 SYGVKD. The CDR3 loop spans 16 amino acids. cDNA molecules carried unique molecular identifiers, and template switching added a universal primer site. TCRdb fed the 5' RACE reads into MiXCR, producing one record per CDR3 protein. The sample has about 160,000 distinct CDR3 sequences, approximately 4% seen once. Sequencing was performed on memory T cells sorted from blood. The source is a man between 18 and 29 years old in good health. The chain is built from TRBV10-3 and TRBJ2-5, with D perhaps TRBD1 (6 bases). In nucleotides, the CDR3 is TGTGCCATCAGTGGAGAGGGGGTACTCCACCAAGAGACCCAGTACTTC. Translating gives CAISGEGVLHQETQYF.